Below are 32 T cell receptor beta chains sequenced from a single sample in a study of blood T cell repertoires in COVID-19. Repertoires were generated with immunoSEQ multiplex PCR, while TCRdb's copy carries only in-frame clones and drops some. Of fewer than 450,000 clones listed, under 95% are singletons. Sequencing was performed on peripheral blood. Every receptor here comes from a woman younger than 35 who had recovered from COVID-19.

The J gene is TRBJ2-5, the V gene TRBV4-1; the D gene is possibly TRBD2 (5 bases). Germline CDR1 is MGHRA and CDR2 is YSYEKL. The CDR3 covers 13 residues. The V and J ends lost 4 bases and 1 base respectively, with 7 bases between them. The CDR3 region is CASSRSGQETQYF. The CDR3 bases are TGCGCCAGCAGCCGGAGCGGCCAAGAGACCCAGTACTTC.

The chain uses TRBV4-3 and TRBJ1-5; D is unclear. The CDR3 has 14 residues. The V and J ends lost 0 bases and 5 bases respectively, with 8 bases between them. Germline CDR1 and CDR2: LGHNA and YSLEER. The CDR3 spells CASSQEHSYQPQHF. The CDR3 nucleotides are TGCGCCAGCAGCCAAGAGCACAGTTATCAGCCCCAGCATTTT.

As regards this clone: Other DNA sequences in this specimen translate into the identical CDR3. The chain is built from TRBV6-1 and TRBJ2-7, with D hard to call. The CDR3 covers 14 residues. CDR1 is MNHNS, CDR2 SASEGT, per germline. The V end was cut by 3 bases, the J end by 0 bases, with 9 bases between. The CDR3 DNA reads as TGTGCCAGCAGTGAGGCCTCTAGCTCCTACGAGCAGTACGTC. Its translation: CASSEASSSYEQYV.

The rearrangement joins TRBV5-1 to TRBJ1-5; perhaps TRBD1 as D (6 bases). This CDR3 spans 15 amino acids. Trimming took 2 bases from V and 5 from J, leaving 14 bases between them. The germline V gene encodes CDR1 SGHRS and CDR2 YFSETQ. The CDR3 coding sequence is TGCGCCAGCAGCTTCCAACAGGGACCTGATCAGCCCCAGCATTTT. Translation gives CASSFQQGPDQPQHF.

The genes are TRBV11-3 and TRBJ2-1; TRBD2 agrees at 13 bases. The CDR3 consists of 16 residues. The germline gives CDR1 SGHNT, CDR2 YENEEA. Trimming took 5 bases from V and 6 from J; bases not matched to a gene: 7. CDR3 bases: TGTGCCAGCAGCCCACCCACTAGCGGGGGGGCCAATGAGCAGTTCTTC. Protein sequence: CASSPPTSGGANEQFF. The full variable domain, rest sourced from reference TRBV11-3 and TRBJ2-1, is EAGVVQSPRYKIIEKKQPVAFWCNPISGHNTLYWYLQNLGQGPELLIRYENEEAVDDSQLPKDRFSAERLKGVDSTLKIQPAELGDSAVYLCASSPPTSGGANEQFFGPGTRLTVL.

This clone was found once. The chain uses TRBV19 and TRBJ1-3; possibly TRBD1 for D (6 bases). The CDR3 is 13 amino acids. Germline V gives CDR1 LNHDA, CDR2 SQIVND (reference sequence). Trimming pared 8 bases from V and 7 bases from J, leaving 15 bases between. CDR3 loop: CASSQGRSNTIYF. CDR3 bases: TGTGCCAGTTCACAGGGACGCTCGAACACCATATATTTT.

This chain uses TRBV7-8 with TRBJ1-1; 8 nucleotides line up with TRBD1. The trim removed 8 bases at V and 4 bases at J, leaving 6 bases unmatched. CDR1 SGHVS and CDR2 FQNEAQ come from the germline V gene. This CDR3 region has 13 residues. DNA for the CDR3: TGTGCCAGCTTCTCGGACAGGGTCACTGAAGCTTTCTTT. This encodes CASFSDRVTEAFF.

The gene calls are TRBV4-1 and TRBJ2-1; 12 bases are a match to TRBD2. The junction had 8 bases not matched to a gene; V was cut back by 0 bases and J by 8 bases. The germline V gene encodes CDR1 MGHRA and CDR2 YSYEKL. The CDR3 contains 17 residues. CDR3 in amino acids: CASSQERGLAGGDEQFF. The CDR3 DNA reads TGCGCCAGCAGCCAAGAGCGTGGGCTAGCGGGAGGGGATGAGCAGTTCTTC.

CDR3 loop: CASSTVENWGNQPQHF. CDR3 DNA: TGTGCCAGTAGTACAGTGGAGAACTGGGGCAATCAGCCCCAGCATTTT. This chain uses TRBV19 with TRBJ1-5; D gene unclear. The CDR3 consists of 16 residues. The germline gives CDR1 LNHDA, CDR2 SQIVND (reference sequence). V was clipped by 4 bases and J by 2 bases, with 15 bases between them.

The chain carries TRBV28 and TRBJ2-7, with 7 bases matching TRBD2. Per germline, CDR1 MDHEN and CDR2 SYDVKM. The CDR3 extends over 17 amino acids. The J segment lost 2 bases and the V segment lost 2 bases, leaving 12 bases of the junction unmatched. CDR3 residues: CASSLREFSGTTYEQYV. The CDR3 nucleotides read TGTGCCAGCAGTTTAAGGGAGTTCTCAGGGACTACCTACGAGCAGTACGTC.

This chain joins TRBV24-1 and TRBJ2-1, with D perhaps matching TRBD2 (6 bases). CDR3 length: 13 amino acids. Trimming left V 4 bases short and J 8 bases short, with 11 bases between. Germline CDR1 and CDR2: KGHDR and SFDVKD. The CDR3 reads CATSDGSLYEQFF. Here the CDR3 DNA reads TGTGCCACCAGTGACGGGAGTCTCTATGAGCAGTTCTTC.

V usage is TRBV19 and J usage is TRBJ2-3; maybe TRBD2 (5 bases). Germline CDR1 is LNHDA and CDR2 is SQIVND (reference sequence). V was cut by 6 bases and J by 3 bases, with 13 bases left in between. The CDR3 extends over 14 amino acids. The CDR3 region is CASSPLLVTDTQYF. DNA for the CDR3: TGTGCCAGTAGCCCGCTACTAGTTACAGATACGCAGTATTTT.

CDR3 DNA: TGCGCCAGCAGTGACGGTTCCGCGGGAGGCGAGTATACGCAGTATTTT. Protein product: CASSDGSAGGEYTQYF. J is TRBJ2-3 and V is TRBV10-1, with 8 bases that match TRBD2. V trimming: 3 bases; J trimming: 7 bases; junction bases outside the gene matches: 12. The CDR3 runs 16 residues. CDR1 and CDR2 (germline): WNHNN, SYGVQD (reference sequence).

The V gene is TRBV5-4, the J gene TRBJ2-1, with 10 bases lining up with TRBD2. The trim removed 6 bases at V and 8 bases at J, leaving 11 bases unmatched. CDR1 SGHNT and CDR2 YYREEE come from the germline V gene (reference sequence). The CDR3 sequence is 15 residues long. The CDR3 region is CASTPGASGSHEQFF. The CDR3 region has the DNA TGTGCCAGCACCCCGGGGGCTAGCGGGAGTCATGAGCAGTTCTTC.

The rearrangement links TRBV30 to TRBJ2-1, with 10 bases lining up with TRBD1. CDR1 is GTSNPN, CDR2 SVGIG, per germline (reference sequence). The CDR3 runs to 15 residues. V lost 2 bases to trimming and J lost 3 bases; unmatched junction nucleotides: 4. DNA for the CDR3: TGTGCCTGGAGTTTGGGGACAGGGGTCTACAATGAGCAGTTCTTC. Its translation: CAWSLGTGVYNEQFF.

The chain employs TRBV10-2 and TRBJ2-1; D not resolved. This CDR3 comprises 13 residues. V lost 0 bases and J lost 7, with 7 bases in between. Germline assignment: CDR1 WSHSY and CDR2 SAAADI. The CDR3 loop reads CASSESMRNEQFF. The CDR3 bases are TGCGCCAGCAGTGAGTCGATGAGGAATGAGCAGTTCTTC.

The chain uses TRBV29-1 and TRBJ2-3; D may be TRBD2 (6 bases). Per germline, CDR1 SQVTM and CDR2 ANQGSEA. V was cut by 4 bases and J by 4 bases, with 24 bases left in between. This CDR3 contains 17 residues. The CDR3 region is CSVGSSGVLAISDTQYF. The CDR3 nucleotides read TGCAGCGTTGGTTCTTCGGGAGTCCTAGCGATCTCAGATACGCAGTATTTT.

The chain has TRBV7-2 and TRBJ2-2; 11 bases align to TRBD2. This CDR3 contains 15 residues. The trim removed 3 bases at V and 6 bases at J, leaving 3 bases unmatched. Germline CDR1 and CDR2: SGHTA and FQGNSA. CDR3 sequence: CASSFSGRAPGELFF. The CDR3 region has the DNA TGTGCCAGCAGCTTTAGCGGGAGGGCCCCCGGGGAGCTGTTTTTT.

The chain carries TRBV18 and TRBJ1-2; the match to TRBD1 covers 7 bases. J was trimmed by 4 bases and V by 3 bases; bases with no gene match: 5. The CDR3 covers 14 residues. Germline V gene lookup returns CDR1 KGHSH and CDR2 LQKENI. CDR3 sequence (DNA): TGTGCCAGCTCACCCCAGGGACAGAGCTATGGCTACACCTTC. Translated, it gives CASSPQGQSYGYTF.

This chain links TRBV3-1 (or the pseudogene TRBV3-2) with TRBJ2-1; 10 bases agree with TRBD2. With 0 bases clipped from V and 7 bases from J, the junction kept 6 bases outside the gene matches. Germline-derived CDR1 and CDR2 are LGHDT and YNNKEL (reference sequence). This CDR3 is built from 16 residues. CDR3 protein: CASSQDRGLARNEQFF. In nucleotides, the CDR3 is TGTGCCAGCAGCCAAGATCGGGGACTAGCGAGGAATGAGCAGTTCTTC.

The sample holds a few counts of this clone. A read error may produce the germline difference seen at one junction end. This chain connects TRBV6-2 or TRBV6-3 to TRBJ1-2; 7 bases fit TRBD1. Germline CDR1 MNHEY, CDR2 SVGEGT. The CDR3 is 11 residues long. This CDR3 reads CASSYLGQRHF. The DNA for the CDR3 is TGTGCCAGCAGTTACTTGGGACAGCGCCACTTC.

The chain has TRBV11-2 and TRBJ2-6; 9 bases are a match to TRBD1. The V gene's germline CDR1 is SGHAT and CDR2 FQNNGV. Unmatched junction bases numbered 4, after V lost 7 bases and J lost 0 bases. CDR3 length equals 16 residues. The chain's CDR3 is CASMGQGISGANVLTF. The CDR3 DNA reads TGTGCCAGCATGGGACAGGGAATCTCTGGGGCCAACGTCCTGACTTTC.

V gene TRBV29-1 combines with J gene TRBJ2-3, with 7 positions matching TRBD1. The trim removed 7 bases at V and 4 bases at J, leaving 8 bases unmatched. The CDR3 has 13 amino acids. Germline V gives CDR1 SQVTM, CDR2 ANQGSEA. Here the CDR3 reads CSASRGLADTQYF. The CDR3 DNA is TGCAGCGCCTCCAGGGGGTTGGCAGATACGCAGTATTTT.

CDR3 nucleotide sequence: TGCGCCAGCAGCCAAGACACGGTCGGGACTAGCGGGACAGATACGCAGTATTTT. Translating gives CASSQDTVGTSGTDTQYF. This chain joins TRBV4-3 and TRBJ2-3, with 12 bases lining up with TRBD2. This CDR3 comprises 18 residues. Trimming at V came to 0 bases and at J to 3 bases, leaving 7 bases not matched to a gene. CDR1 is LGHNA and CDR2 is YSLEER in the germline V gene.

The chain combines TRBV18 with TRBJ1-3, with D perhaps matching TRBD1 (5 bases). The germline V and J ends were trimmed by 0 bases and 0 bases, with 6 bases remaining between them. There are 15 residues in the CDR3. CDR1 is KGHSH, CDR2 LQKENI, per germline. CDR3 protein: CASSPPGGSGNTIYF. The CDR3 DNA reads TGTGCCAGCTCACCACCGGGGGGCTCTGGAAACACCATATATTTT.

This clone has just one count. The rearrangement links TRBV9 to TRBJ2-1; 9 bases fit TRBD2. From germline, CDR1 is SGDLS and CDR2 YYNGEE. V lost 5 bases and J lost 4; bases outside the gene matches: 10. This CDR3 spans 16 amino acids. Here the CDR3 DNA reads TGTGCCAGCAGTTCCTCCGGGACTAGCAGATACAATGAGCAGTTCTTC. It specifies CASSSSGTSRYNEQFF.

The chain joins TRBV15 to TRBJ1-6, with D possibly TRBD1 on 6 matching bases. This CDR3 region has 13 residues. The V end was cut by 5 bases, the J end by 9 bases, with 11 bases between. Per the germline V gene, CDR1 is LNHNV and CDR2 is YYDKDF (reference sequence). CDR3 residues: CATSGDRISPLHF. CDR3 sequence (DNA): TGTGCCACCAGCGGCGACAGGATTTCACCCCTCCACTTT.

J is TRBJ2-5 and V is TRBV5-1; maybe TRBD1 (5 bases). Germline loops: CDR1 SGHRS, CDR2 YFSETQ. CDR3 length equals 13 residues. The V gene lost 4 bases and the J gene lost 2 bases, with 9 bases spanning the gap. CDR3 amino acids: CASSHRLQETQYF. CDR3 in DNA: TGCGCCAGCAGCCACAGGTTGCAAGAGACCCAGTACTTC.

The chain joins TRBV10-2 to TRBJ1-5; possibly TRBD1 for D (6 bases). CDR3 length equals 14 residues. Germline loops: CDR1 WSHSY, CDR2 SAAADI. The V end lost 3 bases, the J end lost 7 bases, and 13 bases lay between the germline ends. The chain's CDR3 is CASSDQQGSQPQHF. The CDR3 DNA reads TGCGCCAGCAGTGACCAACAGGGTAGCCAGCCCCAGCATTTT.

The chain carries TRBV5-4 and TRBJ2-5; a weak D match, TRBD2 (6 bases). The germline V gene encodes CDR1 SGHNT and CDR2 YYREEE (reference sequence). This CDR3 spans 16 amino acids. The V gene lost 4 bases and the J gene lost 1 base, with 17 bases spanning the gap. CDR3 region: CASSHPGGDRQETQYF. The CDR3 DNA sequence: TGTGCCAGCAGCCACCCGGGCGGGGACCGCCAAGAGACCCAGTACTTC.

Here the CDR3 reads CASSLNRADGELFF. DNA for the CDR3: TGTGCCAGCAGCTTAAACAGGGCAGACGGGGAGCTGTTTTTT. V and J are TRBV7-2 and TRBJ2-2; possibly TRBD1 for D (6 bases). Germline loops: CDR1 SGHTA, CDR2 FQGNSA. The CDR3 covers 14 residues. V was trimmed by 2 bases and J by 7 bases, leaving 11 bases between them.

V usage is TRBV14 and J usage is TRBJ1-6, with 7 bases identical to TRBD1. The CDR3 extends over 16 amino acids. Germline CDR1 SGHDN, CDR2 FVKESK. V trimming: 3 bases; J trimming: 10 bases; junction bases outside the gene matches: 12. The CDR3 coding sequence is TGTGCCAGCAGCCAGTACGGGACAGTCTCTGGCTCACCCCTCCACTTT. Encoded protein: CASSQYGTVSGSPLHF.